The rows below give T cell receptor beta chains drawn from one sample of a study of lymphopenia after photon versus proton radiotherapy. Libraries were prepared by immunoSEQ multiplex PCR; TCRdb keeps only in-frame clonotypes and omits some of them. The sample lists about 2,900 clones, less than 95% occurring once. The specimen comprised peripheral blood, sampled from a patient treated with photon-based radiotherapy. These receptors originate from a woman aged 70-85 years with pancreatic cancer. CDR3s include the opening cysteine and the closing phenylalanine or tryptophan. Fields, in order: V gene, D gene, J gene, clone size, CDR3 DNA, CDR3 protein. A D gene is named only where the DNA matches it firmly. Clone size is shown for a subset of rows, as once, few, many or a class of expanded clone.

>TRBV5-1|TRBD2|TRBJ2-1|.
TGCGCCAGCAGCTTGTCAACTAGCGAGTACAATGAGCAGTTCTTC
CASSLSTSEYNEQFF
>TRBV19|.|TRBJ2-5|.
TGTGCCAGTAGTCCAGGGACACCACCGGGGGAGACCCAGTACTTC
CASSPGTPPGETQYF
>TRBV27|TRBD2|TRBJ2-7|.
TGTGCCAGCAGTTTATCGCCCTGGACTAGCTCTTCCTACGAGCAGTACTTC
CASSLSPWTSSSYEQYF
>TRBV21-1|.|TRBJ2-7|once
TGTGCCAGCAGCTGGGGACTAAGTTACGAGCAGTACTTC
CASSWGLSYEQYF
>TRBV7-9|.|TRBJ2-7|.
TGTGCCAGCAGCTTATCGCTCGGGTCGCACGAGCAGTACTTC
CASSLSLGSHEQYF
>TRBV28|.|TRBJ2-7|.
TGTGCCAGCAGTTTCGTCGGCAGGATCCACGAGCAGTACTTC
CASSFVGRIHEQYF
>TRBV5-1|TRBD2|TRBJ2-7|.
TGCGCCAGCAGCCCGGGACTAGCGGGAGGGCCAAGCTACGAGCAGTACTTC
CASSPGLAGGPSYEQYF
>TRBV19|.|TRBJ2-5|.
TGTGCCAGTAGTTCCGCCACAGGGAACCAAGAGACCCAGTACTTC
CASSSATGNQETQYF
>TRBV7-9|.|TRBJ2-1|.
TGTGCGACAGGTTTATACAATGAGCAGTTCTTC
CATGLYNEQFF
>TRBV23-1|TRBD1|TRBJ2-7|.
TGCGCCAGCAGTCCAACTCCCCGGGACAGGTCCTCCTACGAGCAGTACTTC
CASSPTPRDRSSYEQYF
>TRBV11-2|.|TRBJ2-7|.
TGTGCCAGCAGCTTAAAGTATCTGGGCCCCTTCTCCTACGAGCAGTACTTC
CASSLKYLGPFSYEQYF